These 16 T cell receptor beta chains share one sample of origin, sequenced in a study of T cell responses to AZD1222 COVID-19 vaccine. Here immunoSEQ multiplex PCR was the method, and the copy in TCRdb shows in-frame clones only, minus some. Here the sample spans some 130,000 clones, 80% to 95% being singletons. This sample comprised peripheral blood, obtained on day 0 of AZD1222 vaccination. These receptors were collected from an adult in good health.

The chain couples TRBV7-9 to TRBJ2-5; maybe TRBD1 (5 bases). Germline CDR1 is SEHNR and CDR2 is FQNEAQ (reference sequence). This CDR3 is 15 amino acids long. V was trimmed by 4 bases and J by 1 base, leaving 13 bases between them. CDR3 nucleotides: TGTGCCAGCAGCTATGGCCGACAGCCCCAAGAGACCCAGTACTTC. Translating it yields CASSYGRQPQETQYF. The variable domain in full, with the rest retrieved from reference TRBV7-9 and TRBJ2-5, is DTGVSQNPRHKITKRGQNVTFRCDPISEHNRLYWYRQTLGQGPEFLTYFQNEAQLEKSRLLSDRFSAERPKGSFSTLEIQRTEQGDSAMYLCASSYGRQPQETQYFGPGTRLLVL.

The J gene is TRBJ2-5, the V gene TRBV28, with D unclear. The CDR3 totals 12 residues. Germline-derived CDR1 and CDR2 are MDHEN and SYDVKM. V was pared by 5 bases and J by 5 bases, with 9 bases between. The CDR3 DNA is TGTGCCAGCAGTCCCCCCGTGGAGACCCAGTACTTC. This codes for CASSPPVETQYF.

This chain uses TRBV6-5 with TRBJ1-1; D gene uncertain. Germline CDR1 reads MNHEY; CDR2 reads SVGAGI. The CDR3 spans 13 residues. Trimming stripped 2 bases from V and 4 bases from J, with 8 bases between. The CDR3 here is CASSYGVGTEAFF. Here the CDR3 DNA reads TGTGCCAGCAGTTACGGGGTGGGCACTGAAGCTTTCTTT.

The chain links TRBV5-1 to TRBJ1-6, with 7 bases aligning to TRBD1. The V and J ends lost 2 bases and 0 bases, in that order; junction bases with no gene match: 2. CDR3 length: 16 amino acids. Per germline, CDR1 SGHRS and CDR2 YFSETQ. CDR3 nucleotides: TGCGCCAGCAGCTTACAGGGGAACTCCTATAATTCACCCCTCCACTTT. It translates to CASSLQGNSYNSPLHF.

The chain employs TRBV2 and TRBJ2-1, with 9 bases lining up with TRBD2. The V gene's germline CDR1 is SNHLY and CDR2 FYNNEI. The ends lost 5 bases at V and 8 bases at J; junction bases unmatched: 7. The CDR3 has 14 amino acids. CDR3 residues: CASSLAGAVHEQFF. The CDR3, as DNA: TGTGCCAGCAGTTTAGCGGGAGCCGTACATGAGCAGTTCTTC.

This clone was recorded once. V gene TRBV28 combines with J gene TRBJ1-1; TRBD1 is a possible D gene (6 bases). The CDR3 is 15 residues long. The germline V gene has CDR1 MDHEN and CDR2 SYDVKM. Trimming stripped 3 bases from V and 9 bases from J, with 20 bases between. The CDR3 nucleotides read TGTGCCAGCAGTTTCCACCTCACCAGGGGAGAGAAAGCTTTCTTT. It codes for CASSFHLTRGEKAFF.

The V call is TRBV18, the J call TRBJ1-1; no reliable D call. V gave up 2 bases and J gave up 8 bases, with 12 bases separating them. The CDR3 sequence is 13 residues long. Per germline, CDR1 KGHSH and CDR2 LQKENI. DNA of the CDR3: TGTGCCAGCTCACCAGTCCAGGCGGCCGAAGCTTTCTTT. Its protein product is CASSPVQAAEAFF.

The V call is TRBV19, the J call TRBJ2-6; no reliable D call. The CDR3 runs 15 residues. The V end was cut by 4 bases, the J end by 0 bases, with 7 bases between. Germline V gene sequence: CDR1 LNHDA, CDR2 SQIVND (reference sequence). DNA of the CDR3: TGTGCCAGTAGTAACGTCGGCTCTGGGGCCAACGTCCTGACTTTC. This encodes CASSNVGSGANVLTF.

The chain's CDR3 is CASSLSGFWRSRSANMNTEAFF. CDR3 coding DNA: TGTGCCAGCAGTTTATCGGGATTTTGGCGCTCGAGAAGTGCCAACATGAACACTGAAGCTTTCTTT. The rearrangement links TRBV27 to TRBJ1-1, with D unresolved. This CDR3 is built from 22 residues. Germline V lookup: CDR1 MNHEY, CDR2 SMNVEV (reference sequence). V lost 0 bases to trimming and J lost 0 bases, with 29 bases between them.

The chain uses TRBV19 and TRBJ1-5, with 9 nucleotides matching TRBD1. CDR1 LNHDA and CDR2 SQIVND come from the germline V gene (reference sequence). Losses at the gene ends were 9 bases for V and 5 bases for J; bases not matched to a gene: 5. The CDR3 extends over 13 amino acids. CDR3 residues: CASGTGLDQPQHF. CDR3 nucleotide sequence: TGTGCCAGCGGGACAGGGCTGGATCAGCCCCAGCATTTT. Filled out from reference TRBV19 and TRBJ1-5, the complete variable domain reads DGGITQSPKYLFRKEGQNVTLSCEQNLNHDAMYWYRQDPGQGLRLIYYSQIVNDFQKGDIAEGYSVSREKKESFPLTVTSAQKNPTAFYLCASGTGLDQPQHFGDGTRLSIL.

This rearrangement joins TRBV7-3 to TRBJ2-3; the D gene is possibly TRBD1 (5 bases). CDR1 and CDR2 from the germline V gene are SGHTA and FQGTGA. The CDR3 sequence is 15 residues long. The V gene lost 5 bases and the J gene lost 1 base, with 13 bases spanning the gap. The CDR3 reads CASSALGQGTDTQYF. The CDR3 nucleotides are TGTGCCAGCAGCGCCCTGGGGCAGGGCACAGATACGCAGTATTTT.

The rearrangement links TRBV30 to TRBJ1-1; D may be TRBD1 (5 bases). V gave up 3 bases and J gave up 13 bases, with 15 bases separating them. Germline-derived CDR1 and CDR2 are GTSNPN and SVGIG (reference sequence). This CDR3 is built from 11 residues. The CDR3 DNA sequence: TGTGCCTGGAGCTTGGAGGGGAGGGTTTTCTTT. This sequence encodes CAWSLEGRVFF.

This chain links TRBV5-1 with TRBJ1-1, with unresolved D. Germline CDR1 SGHRS, CDR2 YFSETQ. The V and J ends lost 4 bases and 0 bases respectively, with 16 bases between them. The length of the CDR3 is 16 residues. CDR3 in amino acids: CASSTGLSRVNTEAFF. The CDR3 coding sequence is TGCGCCAGCAGCACCGGGCTTTCTCGGGTGAACACTGAAGCTTTCTTT.

A few counts support this clone. The rearrangement joins TRBV28 to TRBJ2-7; 13 bases line up with TRBD2. This CDR3 is built from 15 residues. Germline CDR1 and CDR2: MDHEN and SYDVKM. After removal of 5 bases from V and 5 bases from J, the junction contained 6 bases not matched to a gene. The CDR3, as DNA: TGTGCCAGCAGTAAACTAGCGGGAGGGATCCACGAGCAGTACTTC. Its translation is CASSKLAGGIHEQYF.

The V gene is TRBV5-1, the J gene TRBJ2-6, with TRBD1 matching over 10 bases. CDR1 and CDR2 (germline): SGHRS, YFSETQ. The CDR3 consists of 18 residues. The V gene end was trimmed by 0 bases and the J gene end by 12 bases; junction bases not matched to a gene: 15. Written as DNA, the CDR3 is TGCGCCAGCAGCTTGGGGACAGGGGGGATCGAGAGGGGCACCGTCCTGACTTTC. It translates to CASSLGTGGIERGTVLTF.

The J gene is TRBJ1-2, the V gene TRBV11-2; unclear D gene. Germline values: CDR1 SGHAT, CDR2 FQNNGV. V dropped 1 base and J dropped 8 bases, with 17 bases sitting between them. There are 15 residues in the CDR3. CDR3 nucleotide sequence: TGTGCCAGCAGCTTAGTAACCGACTCGGGGAGGGGCTACACCTTC. It translates to CASSLVTDSGRGYTF. Complete variable domain (other parts from reference TRBV11-2 and TRBJ1-2): EAGVAQSPRYKIIEKRQSVAFWCNPISGHATLYWYQQILGQGPKLLIQFQNNGVVDDSQLPKDRFSAERLKGVDSTLKIQPAKLEDSAVYLCASSLVTDSGRGYTFGSGTRLTVV.